The 30 T cell receptor beta chains below were found in one sample sequenced in a study of vaccination and CD4 T cells after COVID-19. Documented treatment: approximately 9-day PBMC culture with coronavirus spike peptide pools or control peptides (ViraFEST assay). Their specific antigens are unknown. Oncomine TCR Beta short-read sequencing was applied to DNA from cultured CD4+ T cells. TCRdb re-called the PCR reads through MiXCR, storing one row per CDR3 protein. The sample holds around 14,000 distinct CDR3 sequences, 45% to 60% seen once. Material: CD4+ T cells from blood, cultured in vitro. The origin of the receptors is a human donor who had recovered from COVID-19.

CDR3 amino acids: CASSLESTDTQYF. Here the CDR3 DNA reads TGTGCCAGCAGCTTAGAAAGCACAGATACGCAGTATTTT. The chain has TRBV7-3 and TRBJ2-3; D unclear. Trimming pared 2 bases from V and 0 bases from J, leaving 3 bases between. Germline CDR1 is SGHTA and CDR2 is FQGTGA. The CDR3 runs to 13 residues.

The chain has TRBV7-2 and TRBJ2-2, with D possibly matching TRBD2 (6 bases). The CDR3 sequence is 17 residues long. Trimming took 2 bases from V and 0 from J, leaving 13 bases between them. Germline assignment: CDR1 SGHTA and CDR2 FQGNSA. The DNA for the CDR3 is TGTGCCAGCAGCTTAAGGTTCGGCGGGACGAACACCGGGGAGCTGTTTTTT. Amino acid sequence: CASSLRFGGTNTGELFF.

This clonotype has only a few counts. Written as DNA, the CDR3 is TGTGCCAGCAGTGAAGGGGCAGGGACTAACTATGGCTACACCTTC. It codes for CASSEGAGTNYGYTF. The chain has TRBV2 and TRBJ1-2; TRBD1 might be the D (5 bases). CDR3 length equals 15 residues. Germline lookup yields CDR1 SNHLY and CDR2 FYNNEI. Trimming removed 1 base at V and 0 bases at J, with 9 bases between.

The rearrangement joins TRBV7-9 to TRBJ2-2; D remains ambiguous. Germline-derived CDR1 and CDR2 are SEHNR and FQNEAQ (reference sequence). The V end lost 5 bases, the J end lost 4 bases, and 11 bases lay between the germline ends. The CDR3 has 14 amino acids. CDR3 in amino acids: CASSPRTSTGELFF. Here the CDR3 DNA reads TGTGCCAGCAGCCCGCGGACCAGCACCGGGGAGCTGTTTTTT.

The CDR3 protein is CSARDSSGRLGGTDTQYF. For the CDR3, the DNA is TGCAGTGCTAGAGATTCCAGCGGGAGGCTTGGTGGCACAGATACGCAGTATTTT. V gene TRBV20-1 combines with J gene TRBJ2-3; 9 positions agree with TRBD2. This CDR3 comprises 18 residues. The germline gives CDR1 DFQATT, CDR2 SNEGSKA (reference sequence). The J segment lost 1 base and the V segment lost 0 bases, leaving 11 bases of the junction unmatched.

This clonotype was observed a handful of times. The chain employs TRBV6-5 and TRBJ1-1, with D hard to call. CDR1 MNHEY and CDR2 SVGAGI come from the germline V gene. The CDR3 loop spans 14 amino acids. V gave up 1 base and J gave up 4 bases, with 10 bases separating them. The CDR3 DNA follows: TGTGCCAGCAGTTACTTCTCAGGCGGCACTGAAGCTTTCTTT. It yields the protein CASSYFSGGTEAFF.

This chain uses TRBV12-3 or TRBV12-4 with TRBJ1-2; TRBD1 matches 7 bases. The V gene end was trimmed by 7 bases and the J gene end by 4 bases; junction bases not matched to a gene: 9. This CDR3 contains 14 residues. The CDR3 DNA follows: TGTGCCAGCACCCGAGAGGACAGGTCCTATGGCTACACCTTC. This encodes CASTREDRSYGYTF.

The gene calls are TRBV7-9 and TRBJ1-1; no clear D. Germline V gene lookup returns CDR1 SEHNR and CDR2 FQNEAQ (reference sequence). V was clipped by 2 bases and J by 8 bases, with 12 bases between them. CDR3 length: 13 residues. The CDR3 here is CASSLSGGVEAFF. CDR3 DNA sequence: TGTGCCAGCAGCTTATCAGGTGGGGTAGAAGCTTTCTTT.

The rearrangement joins TRBV3-1 to TRBJ2-2, with D perhaps TRBD2 (5 bases). Per germline, CDR1 LGHDT and CDR2 YNNKEL (reference sequence). The CDR3 consists of 16 residues. V dropped 3 bases and J dropped 1 base, with 12 bases sitting between them. CDR3 sequence reads: CASSHTRTLNTGELFF. The CDR3 DNA sequence: TGTGCCAGCAGCCATACTAGAACCCTGAACACCGGGGAGCTGTTTTTT. Based on the CDR3 plus reference TRBV3-1 and TRBJ2-2, the full variable domain is DTAVSQTPKYLVTQMGNDKSIKCEQNLGHDTMYWYKQDSKKFLKIMFSYNNKELIINETVPNRFSPKSPDKAHLNLHINSLELGDSAVYFCASSHTRTLNTGELFFGEGSRLTVL.

This chain connects TRBV12-3 or TRBV12-4 to TRBJ1-6; a possible D gene is TRBD1 (5 bases). CDR3 length equals 14 residues. Trimming cost V 3 bases and J 10 bases, with 13 bases left between them. The DNA of the CDR3 is TGTGCCAGCAGTTTTAGGGGAGCAGGATCACCCCTCCACTTT. Encoded protein: CASSFRGAGSPLHF.

This clonotype was detected only a few times. The chain couples TRBV11-3 to TRBJ1-2, with D uncertain. Trimming took off 5 bases at V and 1 base at J, with 8 bases between the two ends. The CDR3 extends over 13 amino acids. Germline V gene sequence: CDR1 SGHNT, CDR2 YENEEA. The CDR3 sequence is CASSKTYNYGYTF. In DNA form, the CDR3 reads TGTGCCAGCAGCAAAACGTATAACTATGGCTACACCTTC.

This clonotype was seen a few times. The chain carries TRBV20-1 and TRBJ1-2; 12 bases fit TRBD1. V trimming: 5 bases; J trimming: 4 bases; junction bases outside the gene matches: 2. CDR3 size: 13 residues. The V gene's germline CDR1 is DFQATT and CDR2 SNEGSKA (reference sequence). The CDR3 is CSAGTGGGYGYTF. The CDR3 nucleotides are TGCAGTGCTGGGACAGGGGGCGGCTATGGCTACACCTTC.

The table lists this clonotype with a few counts. The chain joins TRBV6-5 to TRBJ1-1, with unresolved D. Germline V CDR1 and CDR2: MNHEY, SVGAGI. The CDR3 runs 14 residues. The germline V and J ends were trimmed by 2 bases and 1 base, with 8 bases remaining between them. For the CDR3, the DNA is TGTGCCAGCAGTTACCACATAGGGAACACTGAAGCTTTCTTT. This sequence encodes CASSYHIGNTEAFF.

This rearrangement joins TRBV7-2 to TRBJ2-5, with D tentatively TRBD1 or TRBD2 (5 bases each). V was cut by 0 bases and J by 5 bases, with 13 bases left in between. CDR1 and CDR2 (germline): SGHTA, FQGNSA. The CDR3 totals 15 residues. CDR3 sequence (DNA): TGTGCCAGCAGCTTAGCGGAAGGGTGGGGGGAGACCCAGTACTTC. Translation gives CASSLAEGWGETQYF.

The chain joins TRBV6-5 to TRBJ1-3; D gene unclear. The ends were cut back, 0 bases at V and 0 bases at J, with 12 bases in the middle. The CDR3 consists of 17 residues. Per germline, CDR1 MNHEY and CDR2 SVGAGI. The CDR3 region is CASSYSPWSDSGNTIYF. As DNA, the CDR3 is TGTGCCAGCAGTTACTCACCTTGGTCAGACTCTGGAAACACCATATATTTT.

V and J are TRBV27 and TRBJ2-2, with D maybe TRBD1 (5 bases). Germline CDR1 and CDR2: MNHEY and SMNVEV (reference sequence). The CDR3 covers 16 residues. Between the trimmed V and J ends, which lost 5 bases and 6 bases, there was a span of 19 bases. The CDR3: CASSPHDSIGAGELFF. DNA for the CDR3: TGTGCCAGCAGTCCTCACGACAGTATTGGGGCCGGGGAGCTGTTTTTT.

CDR3 loop: CASVTLSNQPQHF. CDR3 coding DNA: TGTGCCAGCGTGACGCTAAGCAATCAGCCCCAGCATTTT. This chain connects TRBV28 to TRBJ1-5; D is unclear. CDR1 is MDHEN and CDR2 is SYDVKM in the germline V gene. CDR3 length equals 13 residues. Trimming cost V 8 bases and J 1 base, with 9 bases left between them. The full variable domain, its missing parts supplied by reference TRBV28 and TRBJ1-5, is DVKVTQSSRYLVKRTGEKVFLECVQDMDHENMFWYRQDPGLGLRLIYFSYDVKMKEKGDIPEGYSVSREKKERFSLILESASTNQTSMYLCASVTLSNQPQHFGDGTRLSIL.

The chain carries TRBV2 and TRBJ2-1; perhaps D is TRBD1 or TRBD2 (5 bases each). This CDR3 is 15 amino acids long. The germline CDR1 and CDR2 sequences are SNHLY and FYNNEI. Trimming pared 6 bases from V and 6 bases from J, leaving 18 bases between. CDR3 sequence: CASRGPGRQFNEQFF. CDR3 nucleotides: TGTGCCAGCAGGGGACCGGGACGCCAATTCAATGAGCAGTTCTTC.

The rearrangement joins TRBV7-2 to TRBJ1-6; 7 bases map to TRBD1. V lost 2 bases and J lost 5; bases outside the gene matches: 0. Germline V CDR1 and CDR2: SGHTA, FQGNSA. The CDR3 covers 14 residues. The CDR3 is CASSLTGDNSPLHF. CDR3 bases: TGTGCCAGCAGCTTAACAGGGGATAATTCACCCCTCCACTTT.

The chain couples TRBV20-1 to TRBJ2-1, with 10 bases identical to TRBD2. V shed 6 bases and J 2 bases; nucleotides not matched to a gene: 10. Germline values: CDR1 DFQATT, CDR2 SNEGSKA (reference sequence). The CDR3 loop spans 16 amino acids. CDR3 DNA sequence: TGCAGTGCATCACCCCCGAGCGGGGGGGCCTACAATGAGCAGTTCTTC. This codes for CSASPPSGGAYNEQFF.

The chain links TRBV28 to TRBJ1-1; D possibly corresponds to TRBD1 (6 bases). Germline CDR1 and CDR2: MDHEN and SYDVKM. This CDR3 comprises 16 residues. Between the trimmed V and J ends, which lost 6 bases and 4 bases, there was a span of 21 bases. CDR3 sequence (DNA): TGTGCCAGCAGCATCAATGTGGGAGGAGGGGGCACTGAAGCTTTCTTT. This codes for CASSINVGGGGTEAFF.

The rearrangement uses TRBV20-1 and TRBJ1-1, with D perhaps matching TRBD1 (6 bases). The CDR3 totals 14 residues. The germline gives CDR1 DFQATT, CDR2 SNEGSKA (reference sequence). The V gene lost 2 bases and the J gene lost 4 bases, with 14 bases spanning the gap. The CDR3 here is CSARLTGVGTEAFF. CDR3 in DNA: TGCAGTGCTAGATTGACAGGTGTAGGCACTGAAGCTTTCTTT.

The rearrangement links TRBV19 to TRBJ1-4; D is possibly TRBD1 (6 bases). The V and J ends lost 6 bases and 8 bases respectively, with 13 bases between them. CDR3 size: 13 residues. CDR1 and CDR2 (germline): LNHDA, SQIVND (reference sequence). The CDR3: CASSTTGMEKLFF. The DNA of the CDR3 is TGTGCCAGTAGCACAACAGGGATGGAAAAACTGTTTTTT.

The chain uses TRBV7-3 and TRBJ2-1; D perhaps matches TRBD2 (6 bases). This CDR3 spans 15 amino acids. CDR1 SGHTA and CDR2 FQGTGA come from the germline V gene. Trimming cost V 3 bases and J 6 bases, with 15 bases left between them. CDR3 nucleotide sequence: TGTGCCAGCAGCTTCGTACGCGGGACCCCCAATGAGCAGTTCTTC. Translated, it gives CASSFVRGTPNEQFF.

The rearrangement uses TRBV25-1 and TRBJ1-2; maybe TRBD1 (6 bases). V was clipped by 2 bases and J by 7 bases, with 17 bases between them. The CDR3 spans 15 residues. Per the germline V gene, CDR1 is MGHDK and CDR2 is SYGVNS. CDR3 DNA sequence: TGTGCCAGCAGTGAAGAGGAGGCAGGGGCCCTTGGCTACACCTTC. This translates into CASSEEEAGALGYTF.

This clonotype has a handful of counts. DNA for the CDR3: TGTGCCATCAGTGATGGGGGAGTAAGGACTGAAGCTTTCTTT. This gives the protein CAISDGGVRTEAFF. The V call is TRBV10-3, the J call TRBJ1-1; weak D call: TRBD1 (5 bases). Trimming cost V 3 bases and J 5 bases, with 13 bases left between them. CDR3 length equals 14 residues. The germline V gene has CDR1 ENHRY and CDR2 SYGVKD.

V and J are TRBV4-2 and TRBJ2-3; D unclear. The germline CDR1 and CDR2 sequences are LGHNA and YNFKEQ. This CDR3 has 15 residues. Trimming removed 3 bases from V and 2 bases from J, with 12 bases in between. CDR3 amino acids: CASSQTYTNTDTQYF. The CDR3 DNA is TGTGCCAGCAGCCAGACGTACACGAACACAGATACGCAGTATTTT.

The chain carries TRBV6-2 or TRBV6-3 and TRBJ1-5, with unresolved D. V shed 6 bases and J shed 9 bases, with 12 bases lying between them. This CDR3 comprises 12 residues. The germline V gene has CDR1 MNHEY and CDR2 SVGEGT. The CDR3 DNA follows: TGTGCCAGCAGGGCACTCGGTGGGCCCCAGCATTTT. Encoded protein: CASRALGGPQHF.

The chain carries TRBV20-1 and TRBJ1-1; no reliable D call. Germline CDR1 is DFQATT and CDR2 is SNEGSKA (reference sequence). CDR3 length: 12 amino acids. The V and J ends lost 1 base and 3 bases respectively, with 6 bases between them. This CDR3 is CSARATYTEAFF. In DNA, the CDR3 is TGCAGTGCTAGAGCTACCTACACTGAAGCTTTCTTT.

This clonotype was detected a few times. The chain carries TRBV20-1 and TRBJ1-1, with 8 bases lining up with TRBD1. V lost 0 bases to trimming and J lost 10 bases; unmatched junction nucleotides: 7. The CDR3 is 13 amino acids. Germline CDR1 DFQATT, CDR2 SNEGSKA (reference sequence). CDR3 amino acids: CSAREGQVRGAFF. The CDR3 coding sequence is TGCAGTGCTAGAGAGGGACAGGTTCGTGGAGCTTTCTTT.